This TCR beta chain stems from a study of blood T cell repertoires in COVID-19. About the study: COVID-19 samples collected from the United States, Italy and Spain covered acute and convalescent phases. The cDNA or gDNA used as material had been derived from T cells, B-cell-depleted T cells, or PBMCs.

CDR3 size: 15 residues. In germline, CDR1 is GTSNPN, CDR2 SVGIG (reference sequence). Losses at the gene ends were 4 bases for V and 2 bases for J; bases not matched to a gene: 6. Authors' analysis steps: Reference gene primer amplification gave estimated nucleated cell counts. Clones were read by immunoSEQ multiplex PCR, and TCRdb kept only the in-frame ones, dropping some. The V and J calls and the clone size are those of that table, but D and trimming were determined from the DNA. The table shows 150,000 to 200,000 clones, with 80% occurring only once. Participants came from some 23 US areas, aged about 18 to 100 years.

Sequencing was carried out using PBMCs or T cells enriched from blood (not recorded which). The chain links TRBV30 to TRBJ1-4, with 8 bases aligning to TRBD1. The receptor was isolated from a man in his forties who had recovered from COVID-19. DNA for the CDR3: TGTGCCTGGAAGGCAGGGGGCTTCACTAATGAAAAACTGTTTTTT. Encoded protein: CAWKAGGFTNEKLFF.